Reported below is one T cell receptor beta chain. Antigen specificity is unknown. Cell sorting via CD45RO/CCR7/CD25/CD127/CD95/CD27 was performed to obtain CD4+ naive, central memory, regulatory and stem cell-like memory cells. This sample is part of a study of beta chain features in type 1 diabetes. Study results and caveats: Significant though moderate, a shortening of TCRB CDR3s appeared in all four CD4+ subsets of Type 1 diabetes patients. Insertions at VDJ junctions were less frequent in type 1 diabetes patients. These patients also deleted more nucleotides at the same junctions.

Trimming took 5 bases from V and 3 from J; bases not matched to a gene: 10. The CDR3 contains 15 residues. Per the germline V gene, CDR1 is SGHTS and CDR2 is YDEGEE. Isolated RNA was reverse transcribed in full, so expressed TCRB transcripts were sequenced. The study sequenced naive, central memory and regulatory T cell samples to an average of about 4 million reads. Method: immunoSEQ multiplex PCR; TCRdb's copy keeps in-frame clones and lacks some. Seen here are fewer than 150,000 clones, 6.9% observed once, and the top ten hold roughly 1.4%. The sequenced material came from central memory CD4+ T cells from blood. The V call is TRBV5-8, the J call TRBJ2-7, with 8 positions matching TRBD2. The clonotype comes from a woman in her 30s in good health. Written as DNA, the CDR3 is TGTGCCAGCAGTCTCGGGGGGGGGCGGCTCTACGAGCAGTACTTC. Protein: CASSLGGGRLYEQYF.